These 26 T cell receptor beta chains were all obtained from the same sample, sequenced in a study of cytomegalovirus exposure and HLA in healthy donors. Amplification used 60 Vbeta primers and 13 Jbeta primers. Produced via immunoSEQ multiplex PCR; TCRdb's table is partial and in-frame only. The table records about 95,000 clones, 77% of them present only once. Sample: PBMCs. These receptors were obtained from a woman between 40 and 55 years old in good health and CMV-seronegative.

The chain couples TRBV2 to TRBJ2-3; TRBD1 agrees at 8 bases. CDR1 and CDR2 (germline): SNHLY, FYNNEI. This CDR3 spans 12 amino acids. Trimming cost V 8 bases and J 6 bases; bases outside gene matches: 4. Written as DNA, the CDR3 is TGTGCCAGCGGACAGGGAAGGGATACGCAGTATTTT. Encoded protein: CASGQGRDTQYF.

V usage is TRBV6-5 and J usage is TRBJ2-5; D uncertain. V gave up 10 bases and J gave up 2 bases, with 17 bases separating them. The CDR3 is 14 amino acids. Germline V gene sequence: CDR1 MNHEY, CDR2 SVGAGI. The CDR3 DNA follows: TGTGCCAACGCACACGGCAGGCAACAAGAGACCCAGTACTTC. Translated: CANAHGRQQETQYF.

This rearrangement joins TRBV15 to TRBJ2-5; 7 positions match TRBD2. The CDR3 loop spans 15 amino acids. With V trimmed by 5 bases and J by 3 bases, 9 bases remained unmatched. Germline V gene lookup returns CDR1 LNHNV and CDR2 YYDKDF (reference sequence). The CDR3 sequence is CATSGGGSGEETQYF. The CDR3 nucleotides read TGTGCCACCAGCGGGGGTGGGAGCGGGGAAGAGACCCAGTACTTC.

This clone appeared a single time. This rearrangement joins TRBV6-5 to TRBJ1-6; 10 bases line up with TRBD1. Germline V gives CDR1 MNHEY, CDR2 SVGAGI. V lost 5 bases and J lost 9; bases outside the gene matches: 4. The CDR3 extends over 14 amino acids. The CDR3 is CASSADRGGSPLHF. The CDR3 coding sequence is TGTGCCAGCAGTGCGGACAGGGGGGGTTCACCCCTCCACTTT.

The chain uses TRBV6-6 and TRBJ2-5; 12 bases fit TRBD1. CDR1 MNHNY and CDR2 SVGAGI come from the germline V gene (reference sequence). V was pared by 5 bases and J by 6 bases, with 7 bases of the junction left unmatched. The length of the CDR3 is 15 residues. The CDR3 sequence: CASSPGTGGAKTQYF. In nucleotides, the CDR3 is TGTGCCAGCAGTCCCGGGACAGGGGGCGCGAAGACCCAGTACTTC.

DNA of the CDR3: TGTGCCAGCAGCTTAGAGGCAGGTACCGGCTCCTACGAGCAGTACTTC. Translated: CASSLEAGTGSYEQYF. This rearrangement joins TRBV7-2 to TRBJ2-7; no clear D gene. The germline V gene encodes CDR1 SGHTA and CDR2 FQGNSA. The germline V and J ends were trimmed by 1 base and 0 bases, with 13 bases remaining between them. This CDR3 region has 16 residues.

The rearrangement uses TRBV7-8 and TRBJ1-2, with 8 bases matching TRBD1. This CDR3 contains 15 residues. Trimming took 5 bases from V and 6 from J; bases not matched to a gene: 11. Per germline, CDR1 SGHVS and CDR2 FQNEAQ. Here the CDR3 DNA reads TGTGCCAGCAGCCCAAATAGGACAGGGCGGGATGGCTACACCTTC. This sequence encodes CASSPNRTGRDGYTF.

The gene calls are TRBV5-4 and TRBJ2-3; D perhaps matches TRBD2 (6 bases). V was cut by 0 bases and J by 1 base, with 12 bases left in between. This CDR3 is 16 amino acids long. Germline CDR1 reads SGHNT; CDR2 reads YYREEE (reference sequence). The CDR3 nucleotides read TGTGCCAGCAGCTTGGGCGTAGCGGCGGGCACAGATACGCAGTATTTT. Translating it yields CASSLGVAAGTDTQYF.

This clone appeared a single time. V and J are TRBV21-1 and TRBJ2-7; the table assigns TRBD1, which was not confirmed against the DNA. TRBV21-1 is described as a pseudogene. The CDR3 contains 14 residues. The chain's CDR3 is CASSKKGVRYEQYF. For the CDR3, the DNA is TGTGCCAGCAGCAAAAAGGGGGTTCGCTACGAGCAGTACTTC.

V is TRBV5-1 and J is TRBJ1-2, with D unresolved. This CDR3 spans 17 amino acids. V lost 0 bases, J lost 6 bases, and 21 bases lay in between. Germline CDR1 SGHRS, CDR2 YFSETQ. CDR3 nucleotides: TGCGCCAGCAGCTTGGCGATAAGGGAGGGCGCAAGGAATGGCTACACCTTC. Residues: CASSLAIREGARNGYTF.

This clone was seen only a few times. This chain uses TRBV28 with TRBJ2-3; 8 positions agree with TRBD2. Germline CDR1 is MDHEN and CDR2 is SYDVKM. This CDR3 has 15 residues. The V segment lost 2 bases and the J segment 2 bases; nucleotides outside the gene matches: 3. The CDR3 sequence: CASSLGGGYTDTQYF. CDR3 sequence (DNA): TGTGCCAGCAGTTTAGGCGGGGGGTACACAGATACGCAGTATTTT. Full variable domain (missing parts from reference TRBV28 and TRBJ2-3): DVKVTQSSRYLVKRTGEKVFLECVQDMDHENMFWYRQDPGLGLRLIYFSYDVKMKEKGDIPEGYSVSREKKERFSLILESASTNQTSMYLCASSLGGGYTDTQYFGPGTRLTVL.

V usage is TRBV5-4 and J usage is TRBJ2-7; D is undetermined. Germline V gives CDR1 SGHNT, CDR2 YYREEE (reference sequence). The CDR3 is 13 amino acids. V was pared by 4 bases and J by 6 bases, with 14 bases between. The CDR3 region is CASSEIEETEQYF. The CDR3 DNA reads TGTGCCAGCAGCGAAATCGAGGAAACCGAGCAGTACTTC.

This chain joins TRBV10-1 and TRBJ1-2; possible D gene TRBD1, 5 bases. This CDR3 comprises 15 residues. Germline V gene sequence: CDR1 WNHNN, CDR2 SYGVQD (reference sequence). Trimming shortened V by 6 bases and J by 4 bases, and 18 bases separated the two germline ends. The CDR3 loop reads CASSPSGTGFYGYTF. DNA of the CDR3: TGCGCCAGCAGCCCCAGTGGGACTGGGTTCTATGGCTACACCTTC.

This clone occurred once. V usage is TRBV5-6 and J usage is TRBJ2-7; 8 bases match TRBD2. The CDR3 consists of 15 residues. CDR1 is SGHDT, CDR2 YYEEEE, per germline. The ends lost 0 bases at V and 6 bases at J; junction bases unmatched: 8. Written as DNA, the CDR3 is TGTGCCAGCAGCTTGGTTAATAGCGGGGCGGGCGAGCAGTACTTC. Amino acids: CASSLVNSGAGEQYF. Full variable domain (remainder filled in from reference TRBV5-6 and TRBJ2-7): DAGVTQSPTHLIKTRGQQVTLRCSPKSGHDTVSWYQQALGQGPQFIFQYYEEEERQRGNFPDRFSGHQFPNYSSELNVNALLLGDSALYLCASSLVNSGAGEQYFGPGTRLTVT.

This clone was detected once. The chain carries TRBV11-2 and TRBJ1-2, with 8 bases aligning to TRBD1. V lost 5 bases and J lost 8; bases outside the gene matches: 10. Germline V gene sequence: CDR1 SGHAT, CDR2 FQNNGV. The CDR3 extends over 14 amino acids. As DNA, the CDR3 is TGTGCCAGCAGCCCGACAGGGGTTCTAAGAGGCTACACCTTC. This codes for CASSPTGVLRGYTF.

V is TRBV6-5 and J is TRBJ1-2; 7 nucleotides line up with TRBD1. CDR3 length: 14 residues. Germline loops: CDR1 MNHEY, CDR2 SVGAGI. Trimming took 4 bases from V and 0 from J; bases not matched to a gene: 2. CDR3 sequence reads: CASSSGTANYGYTF. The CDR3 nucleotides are TGTGCCAGCAGTTCCGGGACAGCTAACTATGGCTACACCTTC.

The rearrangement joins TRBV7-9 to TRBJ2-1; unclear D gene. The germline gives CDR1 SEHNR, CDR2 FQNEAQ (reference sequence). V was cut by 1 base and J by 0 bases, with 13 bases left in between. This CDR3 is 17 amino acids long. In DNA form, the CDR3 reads TGTGCCAGCAGCTTAGTTTCAAGTTCAGTCTCCTACAATGAGCAGTTCTTC. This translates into CASSLVSSSVSYNEQFF.

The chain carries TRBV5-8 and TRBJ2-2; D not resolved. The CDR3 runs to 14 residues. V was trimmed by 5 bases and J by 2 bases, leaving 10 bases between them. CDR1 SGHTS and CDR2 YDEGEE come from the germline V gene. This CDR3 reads CASRRNRNTGELFF. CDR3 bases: TGTGCCAGCAGACGCAACAGAAACACCGGGGAGCTGTTTTTT.

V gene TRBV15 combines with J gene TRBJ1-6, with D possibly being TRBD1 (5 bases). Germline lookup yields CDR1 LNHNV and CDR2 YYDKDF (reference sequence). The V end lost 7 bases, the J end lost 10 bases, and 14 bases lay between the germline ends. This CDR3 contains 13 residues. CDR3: CATKARAGSPLHF. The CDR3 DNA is TGTGCCACCAAGGCAAGGGCAGGGTCACCCCTCCACTTT.

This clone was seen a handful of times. CDR3 amino acids: CASRQGMDQPQHF. CDR3 nucleotide sequence: TGTGCCAGCAGACAGGGGATGGATCAGCCCCAGCATTTT. The V and J genes are TRBV2 and TRBJ1-5; 7 bases are a match to TRBD1. The CDR3 extends over 13 amino acids. The germline V gene encodes CDR1 SNHLY and CDR2 FYNNEI. The V segment lost 6 bases and the J segment 5 bases; nucleotides outside the gene matches: 4.

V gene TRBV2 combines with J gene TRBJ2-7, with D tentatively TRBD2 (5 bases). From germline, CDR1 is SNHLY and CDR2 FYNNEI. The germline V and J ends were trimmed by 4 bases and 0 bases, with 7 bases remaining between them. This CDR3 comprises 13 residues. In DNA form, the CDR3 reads TGTGCCAGCAGTGGACTAAGCTCCTACGAGCAGTACTTC. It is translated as CASSGLSSYEQYF.

The CDR3, as DNA: TGCGCCAGCAGCCAACCGCCCGGGACAGGGGGCATCTATCGTAGTGGCTACACCTTC. Amino acids: CASSQPPGTGGIYRSGYTF. V usage is TRBV4-1 and J usage is TRBJ1-2; 12 positions agree with TRBD1. Germline V CDR1 and CDR2: MGHRA, YSYEKL. The CDR3 has 19 amino acids. With 2 bases clipped from V and 7 bases from J, the junction kept 17 bases outside the gene matches.

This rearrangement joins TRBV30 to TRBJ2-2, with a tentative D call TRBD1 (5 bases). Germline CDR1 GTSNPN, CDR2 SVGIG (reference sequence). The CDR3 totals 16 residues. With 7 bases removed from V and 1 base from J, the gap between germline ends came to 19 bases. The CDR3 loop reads CASELQGILNTGELFF. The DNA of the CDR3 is TGTGCCTCAGAACTGCAGGGAATACTGAACACCGGGGAGCTGTTTTTT.

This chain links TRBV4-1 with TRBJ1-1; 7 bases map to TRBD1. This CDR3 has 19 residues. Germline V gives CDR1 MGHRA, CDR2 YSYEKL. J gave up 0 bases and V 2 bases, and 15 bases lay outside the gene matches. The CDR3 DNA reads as TGCGCCAGCAGCCAAAGGGCAACAGGGGTCTCCTCTCTGAACACTGAAGCTTTCTTT. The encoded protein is CASSQRATGVSSLNTEAFF.

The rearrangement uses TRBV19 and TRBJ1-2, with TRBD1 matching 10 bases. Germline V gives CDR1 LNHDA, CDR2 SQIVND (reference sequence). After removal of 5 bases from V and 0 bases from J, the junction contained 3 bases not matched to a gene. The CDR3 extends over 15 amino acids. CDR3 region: CASSFGTGANYGYTF. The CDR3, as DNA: TGTGCCAGTAGTTTCGGGACAGGGGCTAACTATGGCTACACCTTC.

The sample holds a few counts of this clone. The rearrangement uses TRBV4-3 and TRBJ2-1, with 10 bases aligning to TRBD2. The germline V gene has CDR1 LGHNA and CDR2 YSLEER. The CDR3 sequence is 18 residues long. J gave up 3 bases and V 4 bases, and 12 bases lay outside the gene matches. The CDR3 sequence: CASSLDLAGAFLYNEQFF. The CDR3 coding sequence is TGCGCCAGCAGCCTAGACCTAGCGGGGGCCTTTCTCTACAATGAGCAGTTCTTC.